The rows below give T cell receptor beta chains drawn from one sample of a study of T cells in Graves' hyperthyroidism and ophthalmopathy. TCRdb re-called the multiplex PCR reads through MiXCR, storing one row per CDR3 protein. The table includes some 700,000 distinct CDR3 sequences, approximately 15% detected once. The sample comprised blood. The receptors were sampled from a man aged 50-59 years with Graves' hyperthyroidism. Each CDR3 is given with its conserved first and last residue. Fields, in order: D gene, V gene, CDR3 protein. The D gene is left open where the match is weak.

D gene: NA; V gene: TRBV20-1; CDR3 protein: CSATPPGMYTYEQYF
D gene: NA; V gene: TRBV6-1; CDR3 protein: CASSWGQRTYEQYF
D gene: NA; V gene: TRBV6-1; CDR3 protein: CASSESPGTDQAFF
D gene: NA; V gene: TRBV5-1; CDR3 protein: CASSPMPGYGYTF
D gene: NA; V gene: TRBV20-1; CDR3 protein: CSAPRGGQETQYF
D gene: NA; V gene: TRBV19; CDR3 protein: CASSIPGAGELFF
D gene: TRBD1; V gene: TRBV20-1; CDR3 protein: CSVATGSGNTIYF
D gene: NA; V gene: TRBV3-1; CDR3 protein: CASSLDGGSFF
D gene: TRBD2; V gene: TRBV7-9; CDR3 protein: CASSLASGLAGGSNTGELFF
D gene: TRBD2; V gene: TRBV19; CDR3 protein: CASSIVLAGVEQFF
D gene: TRBD2; V gene: TRBV18; CDR3 protein: CASSPMSSSGLHNEQFF
D gene: NA; V gene: TRBV5-1; CDR3 protein: CASSFGRGENTEAFF
D gene: NA; V gene: TRBV20-1; CDR3 protein: CSANNGYLAHEQYF
D gene: TRBD1; V gene: TRBV20-1; CDR3 protein: CSARWAGGSYNSPLHF
D gene: NA; V gene: TRBV29-1; CDR3 protein: CSTPPSHPSYNEQFF
D gene: NA; V gene: TRBV5-1; CDR3 protein: CASSLEVGAGINGYTF
D gene: TRBD2; V gene: TRBV20-1; CDR3 protein: CSARETFPGLAGTDTQYF
D gene: NA; V gene: TRBV7-8; CDR3 protein: CASSFGSRGGTGELFF
D gene: NA; V gene: TRBV11-1; CDR3 protein: CASSLATGASYGYTF
D gene: TRBD1; V gene: TRBV12-3/TRBV12-4; CDR3 protein: CASSFIGQGYEQYF
D gene: NA; V gene: TRBV19; CDR3 protein: CASSISAAGRYGYTF
D gene: NA; V gene: TRBV11-2; CDR3 protein: CASSARETTDTQYF
D gene: NA; V gene: TRBV2; CDR3 protein: CASSILGSNQPQHF
D gene: NA; V gene: TRBV2; CDR3 protein: CASRDPTGADTQYF
D gene: TRBD1; V gene: TRBV5-1; CDR3 protein: CASSLAWWTGVGETQYF
D gene: NA; V gene: TRBV28; CDR3 protein: CASLRWGKNQPQHF
D gene: TRBD2; V gene: TRBV19; CDR3 protein: CASTKGGAGAPYNEQFF
D gene: NA; V gene: TRBV11-2; CDR3 protein: CASSLMGRGGTDTQYF
D gene: NA; V gene: TRBV5-5; CDR3 protein: CASSLDGGNDNEQFF
D gene: NA; V gene: TRBV3-1; CDR3 protein: CASSQVAEKLFF
D gene: NA; V gene: TRBV7-3; CDR3 protein: CASSLTPGFGGEQYF
D gene: NA; V gene: TRBV6-1; CDR3 protein: CASSEEGYYSPLHF
D gene: NA; V gene: TRBV7-2; CDR3 protein: CASSLALAYSYNEQFF
D gene: TRBD1; V gene: TRBV7-9; CDR3 protein: CASSLGGTASSEAFF
D gene: NA; V gene: TRBV5-1; CDR3 protein: CASTRGPGETEAFF
D gene: NA; V gene: TRBV15; CDR3 protein: CATSRDKGFNQPQHF
D gene: TRBD1; V gene: TRBV27; CDR3 protein: CASSDREGEKLFF
D gene: NA; V gene: TRBV12-3/TRBV12-4; CDR3 protein: CASSLMERDTQYF
D gene: NA; V gene: TRBV19; CDR3 protein: CASSLAPGPTEAFF
D gene: TRBD2; V gene: TRBV4-2; CDR3 protein: CASSLGTSGSMPYEQYF
D gene: NA; V gene: TRBV7-9; CDR3 protein: CASSPPRGTDTRYF
D gene: TRBD2; V gene: TRBV20-1; CDR3 protein: CSARDGLAGFTGELFF
D gene: TRBD1; V gene: TRBV11-3; CDR3 protein: CASSLRQQGATGELFF
D gene: NA; V gene: TRBV9; CDR3 protein: CASSVFEGNTEAFF
D gene: NA; V gene: TRBV27; CDR3 protein: CASSDEVSGELFF